These 30 T cell receptor beta chains originate from one sample sequenced in a study of technical replicates of blood from a handful of donors. Clones were sequenced by immunoSEQ multiplex PCR, and TCRdb holds only the in-frame ones, with some missing. The repertoire holds roughly 74,000 clones, with 75% to 95% as singletons. The source material was T cells isolated from PBMCs. The receptors come from a human donor in good health.

The chain couples TRBV11-3 to TRBJ2-5, with a weak D call TRBD1 (6 bases). The CDR3 consists of 16 residues. V was shortened by 5 bases and J by 4 bases, with 20 bases between the two germline ends. From germline, CDR1 is SGHNT and CDR2 YENEEA. This chain's CDR3 is CASSLPRQAILETQYF. CDR3 DNA: TGTGCCAGCAGCCTCCCCCGACAGGCGATTTTAGAGACCCAGTACTTC.

This clone was seen only once. The rearrangement joins TRBV11-3 to TRBJ1-1; the D gene is possibly TRBD1 (6 bases). CDR3 length equals 14 residues. V was clipped by 5 bases and J by 6 bases, with 16 bases between them. Germline V lookup: CDR1 SGHNT, CDR2 YENEEA. Here the CDR3 DNA reads TGTGCCAGCAGCCCACAGGGTAGTATCGCTGAAGCTTTCTTT. This sequence encodes CASSPQGSIAEAFF.

The chain recombines TRBV6-1 with TRBJ2-7, with D unclear. Trimming removed 3 bases from V and 1 base from J, with 10 bases in between. In germline, CDR1 is MNHNS, CDR2 SASEGT. CDR3 length: 14 amino acids. CDR3 amino acids: CASSEQLESYEQYF. As DNA, the CDR3 is TGTGCCAGCAGTGAGCAATTAGAATCCTACGAGCAGTACTTC.

This clone was seen once. The chain couples TRBV7-3 to TRBJ2-2; a weak D match, TRBD1 (6 bases). CDR1 SGHTA and CDR2 FQGTGA come from the germline V gene. The CDR3 totals 17 residues. V shed 5 bases and J shed 5 bases, with 21 bases lying between them. CDR3 residues: CASSREAGASLTGELFF. In nucleotides, the CDR3 is TGTGCCAGCAGCCGCGAAGCAGGGGCAAGTCTTACCGGGGAGCTGTTTTTT.

The chain recombines TRBV5-1 with TRBJ2-1, with a possible D match to TRBD1 (5 bases). This CDR3 is 13 amino acids long. Germline CDR1 and CDR2: SGHRS and YFSETQ. Trimming removed 0 bases from V and 12 bases from J, with 13 bases in between. The CDR3 nucleotides read TGCGCCAGCAGCTTGGAAACAGGCCAGGTGCAGTTCTTC. Amino acids: CASSLETGQVQFF.

DNA of the CDR3: TGTGCCAGCAGCTTAGGAGCACAGGGCCCCTCCTACAATGAGCAGTTCTTC. It is translated as CASSLGAQGPSYNEQFF. This rearrangement joins TRBV11-2 to TRBJ2-1, with D perhaps matching TRBD1 (6 bases). This CDR3 is built from 17 residues. V lost 1 base, J lost 0 bases, and 13 bases lay in between. Germline loops: CDR1 SGHAT, CDR2 FQNNGV.

V usage is TRBV10-1 and J usage is TRBJ1-4, with TRBD1 as a possible D gene (5 bases). Trimming took off 4 bases at V and 8 bases at J, with 26 bases between the two ends. Germline lookup yields CDR1 WNHNN and CDR2 SYGVQD (reference sequence). The CDR3 extends over 18 amino acids. The chain's CDR3 is CASSGLNGTPTRGEKLFF. CDR3 bases: TGCGCCAGCAGTGGTTTGAACGGGACTCCCACCCGAGGGGAAAAACTGTTTTTT.

This chain connects TRBV7-9 to TRBJ2-1; D call uncertain. From germline, CDR1 is SEHNR and CDR2 FQNEAQ (reference sequence). This CDR3 region has 16 residues. Trimming left V 5 bases short and J 0 bases short, with 14 bases between. The CDR3 region has the DNA TGTGCCAGCAGCATGAGCTCAGGTAGCTCCTACAATGAGCAGTTCTTC. Protein product: CASSMSSGSSYNEQFF.

The chain uses TRBV6-4 and TRBJ2-2; D possibly corresponds to TRBD1 (6 bases). V dropped 8 bases and J dropped 3 bases, with 10 bases sitting between them. Germline values: CDR1 MRHNA, CDR2 SNTAGT. The CDR3 has 13 residues. The CDR3 DNA sequence: TGTGCCAGCGGAGGACAGTACACCGGGGAGCTGTTTTTT. Translation gives CASGGQYTGELFF.

V is TRBV2 and J is TRBJ1-2, with D unclear. Germline V gene data show CDR1 as SNHLY and CDR2 as FYNNEI. This CDR3 is built from 13 residues. V lost 6 bases and J 4 bases, leaving 12 bases between the germline ends. CDR3 nucleotides: TGTGCCAGCAGCGGTCGGTTAATCTATGGCTACACCTTC. Amino acid sequence: CASSGRLIYGYTF.

This clone has only one observation. The rearrangement joins TRBV9 to TRBJ1-3; 7 bases fit TRBD1. The J segment lost 0 bases and the V segment lost 5 bases, leaving 5 bases of the junction unmatched. This CDR3 region has 15 residues. Germline V CDR1 and CDR2: SGDLS, YYNGEE. Written as DNA, the CDR3 is TGTGCCAGCAGTGGGACAGCACTCTCTGGAAACACCATATATTTT. Translating gives CASSGTALSGNTIYF.

The chain employs TRBV27 and TRBJ2-1; 8 bases are a match to TRBD2. Germline lookup yields CDR1 MNHEY and CDR2 SMNVEV (reference sequence). CDR3 size: 16 residues. V shed 6 bases, J shed 1 base, and the junction held 8 bases outside the gene matches. The DNA for the CDR3 is TGTGCCAGCAGGGCGACTAGCGCCTCGTCCTACAATGAGCAGTTCTTC. Translated: CASRATSASSYNEQFF.

The gene calls are TRBV6-5 and TRBJ2-7; TRBD2 matches 11 bases. Trimming took 7 bases from V and 2 from J; bases not matched to a gene: 7. Germline V gene sequence: CDR1 MNHEY, CDR2 SVGAGI. CDR3 size: 15 residues. Written as DNA, the CDR3 is TGTGCCAGCACCAACCCGGGACTAGCGGCCTACGAGCAGTACTTC. It is translated as CASTNPGLAAYEQYF.

The CDR3 is CASGQGAHRACQAFF. The CDR3 DNA is TGTGCCAGTGGACAGGGGGCGCATCGGGCTTGTCAAGCTTTCTTT. The chain couples TRBV28 to TRBJ1-1, with TRBD1 matching over 11 bases. Germline trimming cut 9 bases from V and 9 bases from J; bases unmatched to any gene: 15. This CDR3 contains 15 residues. Germline V CDR1 and CDR2: MDHEN, SYDVKM.

This clone was detected only once. The J gene is TRBJ1-2, the V gene TRBV6-1, with TRBD1 matching 8 bases. V dropped 3 bases and J dropped 3; count of bases not matched to a gene: 6. The CDR3 covers 15 residues. Germline CDR1 is MNHNS and CDR2 is SASEGT. The CDR3 sequence is CASSDIGQGDYGYTF. CDR3 in DNA: TGTGCCAGCAGTGATATAGGACAGGGTGACTATGGCTACACCTTC.

The gene calls are TRBV20-1 and TRBJ2-7; D is uncertain. The CDR3 is 11 amino acids. Trimming stripped 6 bases from V and 2 bases from J, with 8 bases between. The germline CDR1 and CDR2 sequences are DFQATT and SNEGSKA (reference sequence). The DNA of the CDR3 is TGCAGTGCGCGGAATGCCTACGAGCAGTACTTC. Protein: CSARNAYEQYF.

The DNA of the CDR3 is TGTGCCAGCAGCCTGAACAGGGGGCTTTTTGGCTACACCTTC. This translates into CASSLNRGLFGYTF. This chain uses TRBV9 with TRBJ1-2; 9 positions agree with TRBD1. J was trimmed by 7 bases and V by 4 bases; bases with no gene match: 8. The CDR3 consists of 14 residues. CDR1 SGDLS and CDR2 YYNGEE come from the germline V gene.

The rearrangement uses TRBV7-9 and TRBJ1-1; tentative D call: TRBD1 (5 bases). The CDR3 contains 15 residues. Trimming removed 5 bases from V and 2 bases from J, with 15 bases in between. Per germline, CDR1 SEHNR and CDR2 FQNEAQ (reference sequence). The CDR3 nucleotides read TGTGCCAGCAGCCAGGGCTACCGGCTTAACACTGAAGCTTTCTTT. This translates into CASSQGYRLNTEAFF.

J is TRBJ1-2 and V is TRBV29-1; D gene unclear. Per the germline V gene, CDR1 is SQVTM and CDR2 is ANQGSEA. CDR3 length equals 11 residues. V was clipped by 7 bases and J by 6 bases, with 12 bases between them. This CDR3 reads CSAWADDGYTF. CDR3 DNA: TGCAGCGCGTGGGCAGACGATGGCTACACCTTC.

The V call is TRBV7-3, the J call TRBJ2-2, with D maybe TRBD1 (5 bases). The CDR3 is 18 residues long. The germline V and J ends were trimmed by 2 bases and 1 base, with 17 bases remaining between them. Germline values: CDR1 SGHTA, CDR2 FQGTGA. For the CDR3, the DNA is TGTGCCAGCAGCTTAGGCAGGGTGGATCCTTTGAACACCGGGGAGCTGTTTTTT. It codes for CASSLGRVDPLNTGELFF.

This chain connects TRBV6-5 to TRBJ2-7, with D maybe TRBD2 (6 bases). This CDR3 has 12 amino acids. Germline CDR1 MNHEY, CDR2 SVGAGI. Trimming cost V 3 bases and J 7 bases, with 10 bases left between them. The CDR3 DNA is TGTGCCAGCAGTTATACTGGGAGGGAGCAGTACTTC. Amino acid sequence: CASSYTGREQYF.

The V call is TRBV2, the J call TRBJ2-7, with TRBD2 matching 7 bases. The CDR3 totals 13 residues. From germline, CDR1 is SNHLY and CDR2 FYNNEI. V lost 7 bases and J lost 5; bases outside the gene matches: 8. As DNA, the CDR3 is TGTGCCAGCATAGAACTAGCGTGGGACGAGCAGTACTTC. Its translation is CASIELAWDEQYF.

The V call is TRBV6-6, the J call TRBJ1-1; D not resolved. Trimming removed 6 bases from V and 0 bases from J, with 11 bases in between. Looked up from germline, CDR1 is MNHNY and CDR2 is SVGAGI (reference sequence). The CDR3 extends over 14 amino acids. The CDR3 sequence: CASSLSAMNTEAFF. The DNA for the CDR3 is TGTGCCAGCAGCCTTAGCGCTATGAACACTGAAGCTTTCTTT.

The rearrangement joins TRBV14 to TRBJ2-4; 10 nucleotides agree with TRBD1. This CDR3 has 14 amino acids. Unmatched junction bases numbered 6, after V lost 4 bases and J lost 9 bases. In germline, CDR1 is SGHDN, CDR2 FVKESK. CDR3 sequence reads: CASSPDRGTGIQYF. CDR3 sequence (DNA): TGTGCCAGCAGCCCGGACAGGGGGACGGGCATTCAGTACTTC.

The chain carries TRBV6-1 and TRBJ2-7; D not certain. Germline CDR1 reads MNHNS; CDR2 reads SASEGT. V was cut by 5 bases and J by 0 bases, with 14 bases left in between. CDR3 length: 15 residues. The CDR3, as DNA: TGTGCCAGCAGTACTGACGGAGCCGGCTCCTACGAGCAGTACTTC. This codes for CASSTDGAGSYEQYF.

V and J are TRBV28 and TRBJ2-7, with 7 bases fitting TRBD2. The V gene's germline CDR1 is MDHEN and CDR2 SYDVKM. The CDR3 is 15 residues long. V lost 6 bases to trimming and J lost 3 bases; unmatched junction nucleotides: 11. The CDR3 spells CASSLGGKVLYEQYF. CDR3 bases: TGTGCCAGCAGCCTGGGGGGGAAAGTCCTCTACGAGCAGTACTTC.

This clone was counted between two and nine times. The rearrangement links TRBV19 to TRBJ1-1, with TRBD1 identical over 9 bases. Trimming cost V 3 bases and J 10 bases; bases outside gene matches: 0. The germline CDR1 and CDR2 sequences are LNHDA and SQIVND (reference sequence). CDR3 length: 11 amino acids. The CDR3 reads CASSMDRGAFF. DNA for the CDR3: TGTGCCAGTAGTATGGACAGGGGAGCTTTCTTT. The complete variable domain, with remaining parts taken from reference TRBV19 and TRBJ1-1, reads DGGITQSPKYLFRKEGQNVTLSCEQNLNHDAMYWYRQDPGQGLRLIYYSQIVNDFQKGDIAEGYSVSREKKESFPLTVTSAQKNPTAFYLCASSMDRGAFFGQGTRLTVV.

This chain links TRBV7-9 with TRBJ1-3; D is ambiguous. Trimming took off 5 bases at V and 0 bases at J, with 14 bases between the two ends. Looked up from germline, CDR1 is SEHNR and CDR2 is FQNEAQ (reference sequence). The CDR3 covers 16 residues. For the CDR3, the DNA is TGTGCCAGCAGCATACAAGCGGGAAGCTCTGGAAACACCATATATTTT. Its protein is CASSIQAGSSGNTIYF.

In DNA form, the CDR3 reads TGTGCCAGCAGCCCCACCTACAGCGGGGGAGCCTACGAGCAGTACTTC. As protein: CASSPTYSGGAYEQYF. This chain uses TRBV7-2 with TRBJ2-7; 8 nucleotides agree with TRBD2. V lost 5 bases, J lost 2 bases, and 11 bases stayed unmatched. The CDR3 has 16 amino acids. Germline lookup yields CDR1 SGHTA and CDR2 FQGNSA.

V usage is TRBV11-2 and J usage is TRBJ2-7; 12 bases match TRBD2. CDR3 length: 15 amino acids. The V segment lost 4 bases and the J segment 5 bases; nucleotides outside the gene matches: 6. The germline gives CDR1 SGHAT, CDR2 FQNNGV. The CDR3 bases are TGTGCCAGCAGCTCCGGACTAGCGGGAATCGACGAGCAGTACTTC. Translation gives CASSSGLAGIDEQYF. Combining the CDR3 with reference TRBV11-2 and TRBJ2-7 gives the whole variable domain EAGVAQSPRYKIIEKRQSVAFWCNPISGHATLYWYQQILGQGPKLLIQFQNNGVVDDSQLPKDRFSAERLKGVDSTLKIQPAKLEDSAVYLCASSSGLAGIDEQYFGPGTRLTVT.